The 25 T cell receptor beta chains below all came from one sample that was sequenced in a study of vaccination and CD4 T cells after COVID-19. At the Johns Hopkins FTIC core, DNA taken from cultured CD4+ T cells was sequenced by way of the Oncomine TCR Beta short-read assay. TCRdb used MiXCR to reprocess the PCR reads, holding one entry per CDR3 protein. The repertoire holds some 10,000 distinct CDR3 sequences, with under 55% as singletons. Their recognized antigens are unknown. Indicated treatment: roughly 10-day PBMC culture with coronavirus spike peptide pools or control peptides (ViraFEST assay). Sequenced material: CD4+ T cells from blood, cultured in vitro. All receptors derive from a human donor who had recovered from COVID-19.

The chain uses TRBV7-9 and TRBJ1-4; 7 bases fit TRBD1. Germline V gene lookup returns CDR1 SEHNR and CDR2 FQNEAQ (reference sequence). The length of the CDR3 is 14 residues. V trimming: 5 bases; J trimming: 8 bases; junction bases outside the gene matches: 8. The CDR3 loop reads CASSPRDSLEKLFF. CDR3 DNA: TGTGCCAGCAGCCCCCGGGACAGTCTCGAAAAACTGTTTTTT.

The V and J genes are TRBV6-1 and TRBJ1-3; 10 bases are a match to TRBD1. Germline lookup yields CDR1 MNHNS and CDR2 SASEGT. CDR3 size: 15 residues. V trimming: 10 bases; J trimming: 3 bases; junction bases outside the gene matches: 9. The CDR3: CATYRDRGLGNTIYF. The CDR3 bases are TGTGCCACCTACCGGGACAGGGGTCTTGGAAACACCATATATTTT.

The chain uses TRBV5-6 and TRBJ2-3, with D perhaps matching TRBD1 (7 bases). Germline CDR1 is SGHDT and CDR2 is YYEEEE. The V end was cut by 6 bases, the J end by 3 bases, with 17 bases between. The CDR3 runs 15 residues. DNA of the CDR3: TGTGCCAGCAACCCCCCAGGGGGGCGAACAGATACGCAGTATTTT. Protein: CASNPPGGRTDTQYF.

This clonotype showed up just a few times. The chain combines TRBV6-4 with TRBJ2-2; unclear D gene. From germline, CDR1 is MRHNA and CDR2 SNTAGT. The V gene lost 2 bases and the J gene lost 3 bases, with 4 bases spanning the gap. This CDR3 comprises 13 residues. The CDR3 loop reads CASSDKDTGELFF. The CDR3 DNA reads TGTGCCAGCAGTGACAAGGACACCGGGGAGCTGTTTTTT.

This clonotype came up a few times. This chain uses TRBV27 with TRBJ1-2; possible D gene TRBD1, 6 bases. Trimming took 5 bases from V and 7 from J, leaving 17 bases between them. Germline V gene data show CDR1 as MNHEY and CDR2 as SMNVEV (reference sequence). The CDR3 has 14 amino acids. The CDR3, as DNA: TGTGCCAGCAGTCAAAGGTTACAGGGTGCTGGCTACACCTTC. It yields the protein CASSQRLQGAGYTF.

This clonotype was detected once. The chain employs TRBV3-1 and TRBJ2-2; unclear D gene. The V end lost 0 bases, the J end lost 5 bases, and 13 bases lay between the germline ends. The germline CDR1 and CDR2 sequences are LGHDT and YNNKEL (reference sequence). This CDR3 is 16 amino acids long. Written as DNA, the CDR3 is TGTGCCAGCAGCCAAGAATGCCAAGTAGGGACCGGGGAGCTGTTTTTT. Amino acid sequence: CASSQECQVGTGELFF.

The V and J genes are TRBV4-2 and TRBJ1-5; D ambiguous. The germline CDR1 and CDR2 sequences are LGHNA and YNFKEQ. The germline V and J ends were trimmed by 1 base and 3 bases, with 13 bases remaining between them. The CDR3 runs to 16 residues. The CDR3 DNA sequence: TGTGCCAGCAGCCAAGTAGGCGTGGCAGCCAATCAGCCCCAGCATTTT. Its protein is CASSQVGVAANQPQHF.

This clonotype was observed a single time. The V call is TRBV27, the J call TRBJ2-1; the D is unclear. Germline lookup yields CDR1 MNHEY and CDR2 SMNVEV (reference sequence). This CDR3 has 13 amino acids. Trimming shortened V by 7 bases and J by 4 bases, and 11 bases separated the two germline ends. CDR3 bases: TGTGCCAGCAAAATTAACTTTTACAATGAGCAGTTCTTC. It specifies CASKINFYNEQFF.

This chain uses TRBV6-1 with TRBJ1-1; D unresolved. The CDR3 loop spans 13 amino acids. Per the germline V gene, CDR1 is MNHNS and CDR2 is SASEGT. The ends were cut back, 6 bases at V and 4 bases at J, with 12 bases in the middle. CDR3 coding DNA: TGTGCCAGCAGCCCCAACAGTGCCACTGAAGCTTTCTTT. Its translation is CASSPNSATEAFF.

This clonotype was detected only a few times. V usage is TRBV18 and J usage is TRBJ2-3; TRBD1 aligns across 7 bases. V gave up 3 bases and J gave up 1 base; unmatched junction bases: 4. CDR1 is KGHSH and CDR2 is LQKENI in the germline V gene. This CDR3 spans 15 amino acids. This CDR3 is CASSPFGQGTDTQYF. The CDR3, as DNA: TGTGCCAGCTCACCGTTTGGACAGGGCACAGATACGCAGTATTTT.

J is TRBJ2-2 and V is TRBV15; D gene ambiguous. Per germline, CDR1 LNHNV and CDR2 YYDKDF (reference sequence). V gave up 0 bases and J gave up 0 bases, with 5 bases separating them. This CDR3 comprises 15 residues. The DNA of the CDR3 is TGTGCCACCAGCAGAGAGGGAACGAACACCGGGGAGCTGTTTTTT. It encodes CATSREGTNTGELFF.

This clonotype occurred a few times. J is TRBJ1-1 and V is TRBV19; no reliable D call. CDR1 LNHDA and CDR2 SQIVND come from the germline V gene (reference sequence). The V end was cut by 3 bases, the J end by 9 bases, with 26 bases between. The length of the CDR3 is 17 residues. In DNA, the CDR3 is TGTGCCAGTAGTATGAGGAGGCCAGCCGTACGCGCCCCTAAAGCTTTCTTT. It encodes CASSMRRPAVRAPKAFF. Based on the CDR3 plus reference TRBV19 and TRBJ1-1, the full variable domain is DGGITQSPKYLFRKEGQNVTLSCEQNLNHDAMYWYRQDPGQGLRLIYYSQIVNDFQKGDIAEGYSVSREKKESFPLTVTSAQKNPTAFYLCASSMRRPAVRAPKAFFGQGTRLTVV.

V usage is TRBV9 and J usage is TRBJ2-5; TRBD1 matches 8 bases. The CDR3 has 15 residues. CDR1 and CDR2 from the germline V gene are SGDLS and YYNGEE. Unmatched junction bases numbered 6, after V lost 4 bases and J lost 1 base. The CDR3 loop is CASSTPGQGQETQYF. CDR3 nucleotides: TGTGCCAGCAGCACCCCCGGACAGGGCCAAGAGACCCAGTACTTC.

Concerning this clonotype: Sequence at one end of the junction differs from germline and may be a read error. V usage is TRBV7-7 and J usage is TRBJ2-7; 9 positions match TRBD1. Per germline, CDR1 SSHAT and CDR2 FNYEAQ (reference sequence). The CDR3 is made up of 13 amino acids. CDR3 coding DNA: TGTGCTAGCAGCTCCCGGGACAGGGACGAGCAGTACTTC. Its translation is CASSSRDRDEQYF.

Worth noting for this clonotype: An end of the junction differs from the germline gene, which may be a read error. The chain is built from TRBV2 and TRBJ1-1; 7 nucleotides agree with TRBD1. Germline V gives CDR1 SNHLY, CDR2 FYNNEI. The CDR3 spans 12 residues. CDR3 protein: CVSRGTVETAFF. In DNA, the CDR3 is TGTGTCAGCAGGGGGACAGTTGAGACGGCTTTCTTT.

This chain connects TRBV6-1 to TRBJ1-2, with 9 bases lining up with TRBD1. This CDR3 has 14 amino acids. CDR1 is MNHNS and CDR2 is SASEGT in the germline V gene. V was pared by 6 bases and J by 8 bases, with 10 bases of the junction left unmatched. The CDR3 reads CASSPRDRVEGYTF. CDR3 nucleotide sequence: TGTGCCAGCAGCCCAAGGGACAGGGTTGAGGGCTACACCTTC.

This clonotype was seen more than once but under ten times. This sequence joins TRBV4-1 and TRBJ1-5; tentatively, D is TRBD1 (6 bases). Germline-derived CDR1 and CDR2 are MGHRA and YSYEKL. The CDR3 runs 17 residues. Trimming took 0 bases from V and 5 from J, leaving 17 bases between them. The CDR3 sequence: CASSQDRSRGLHQPQHF. In nucleotides, the CDR3 is TGCGCCAGCAGCCAAGATCGATCCAGGGGCTTACATCAGCCCCAGCATTTT.

This clonotype was counted a few times. The chain couples TRBV20-1 to TRBJ1-6; no clear D gene. In germline, CDR1 is DFQATT, CDR2 SNEGSKA (reference sequence). The germline V and J ends were trimmed by 0 bases and 6 bases, with 12 bases remaining between them. This CDR3 comprises 15 residues. CDR3 sequence reads: CSARDRGLSNSPLHF. Written as DNA, the CDR3 is TGCAGTGCTAGAGATCGCGGGCTGAGTAATTCACCCCTCCACTTT.

The genes are TRBV20-1 and TRBJ1-2, with 8 bases fitting TRBD1. V trimming: 0 bases; J trimming: 8 bases; junction bases outside the gene matches: 8. The germline gives CDR1 DFQATT, CDR2 SNEGSKA (reference sequence). The CDR3 is 14 residues long. This CDR3 reads CSAREGRGPEGYTF. The CDR3 DNA is TGCAGTGCTAGAGAGGGCAGGGGGCCGGAGGGCTACACCTTC.

The rearrangement uses TRBV27 and TRBJ2-1; TRBD2 matches 11 bases. Trimming removed 2 bases from V and 8 bases from J; junction bases left unmatched: 8. The CDR3 is 16 amino acids. Per the germline V gene, CDR1 is MNHEY and CDR2 is SMNVEV (reference sequence). CDR3 bases: TGTGCCAGCAGTTTAAGGGGTAGCGGGGGGGCCTATGAGCAGTTCTTC. Residues: CASSLRGSGGAYEQFF.

The chain links TRBV30 to TRBJ1-4, with D tentatively TRBD1 (6 bases). CDR1 GTSNPN and CDR2 SVGIG come from the germline V gene (reference sequence). This CDR3 comprises 13 residues. V dropped 3 bases and J dropped 8 bases, with 13 bases sitting between them. CDR3 in amino acids: CAWRGGGWEKLFF. Written as DNA, the CDR3 is TGTGCCTGGAGAGGGGGGGGCTGGGAAAAACTGTTTTTT. Full variable domain (rest looked up from reference TRBV30 and TRBJ1-4): SQTIHQWPATLVQPVGSPLSLECTVEGTSNPNLYWYRQAAGRGLQLLFYSVGIGQISSEVPQNLSASRPQDRQFILSSKKLLLSDSGFYLCAWRGGGWEKLFFGSGTQLSVL.

This clonotype was seen a few times. The chain recombines TRBV6-5 with TRBJ1-3; D gene ambiguous. CDR1 and CDR2 from the germline V gene are MNHEY and SVGAGI. V dropped 0 bases and J dropped 3 bases, with 9 bases sitting between them. The CDR3 totals 15 residues. The CDR3 here is CASSYSFVSGNTIYF. In nucleotides, the CDR3 is TGTGCCAGCAGTTACTCGTTTGTAAGTGGAAACACCATATATTTT.

The chain links TRBV5-1 to TRBJ2-2, with 7 bases that match TRBD2. CDR3 length: 14 amino acids. Germline-derived CDR1 and CDR2 are SGHRS and YFSETQ. J gave up 0 bases and V 7 bases, and 3 bases lay outside the gene matches. The CDR3 protein is CASLTSPNTGELFF. The CDR3 region has the DNA TGCGCCAGCCTGACTAGCCCGAACACCGGGGAGCTGTTTTTT.

This chain uses TRBV5-1 with TRBJ2-3; 9 bases match TRBD1. The V and J ends lost 3 bases and 2 bases, in that order; junction bases with no gene match: 7. CDR1 SGHRS and CDR2 YFSETQ come from the germline V gene. This CDR3 is 16 amino acids long. CDR3: CASSYYRGRITDTQYF. CDR3 nucleotides: TGCGCCAGCAGCTATTACAGGGGGCGCATCACAGATACGCAGTATTTT.

The V gene is TRBV3-1, the J gene TRBJ1-2; weak D call: TRBD1 (6 bases). The CDR3 runs 14 residues. CDR1 and CDR2 (germline): LGHDT, YNNKEL (reference sequence). The ends were cut back, 4 bases at V and 5 bases at J, with 14 bases in the middle. The DNA for the CDR3 is TGTGCCAGCAGCCCCCGCGGGGGCCCTTATGGCTACACCTTC. Translating it yields CASSPRGGPYGYTF. Combining the CDR3 with reference TRBV3-1 and TRBJ1-2 gives the whole variable domain DTAVSQTPKYLVTQMGNDKSIKCEQNLGHDTMYWYKQDSKKFLKIMFSYNNKELIINETVPNRFSPKSPDKAHLNLHINSLELGDSAVYFCASSPRGGPYGYTFGSGTRLTVV.